These 9 T cell receptor beta chains originate from one sample sequenced in a study of blood T cells in healthy people across ages. The second PCR ran about 6 to 12 cycles with a sample-barcoded 5' primer and J-beta primers. Via MiXCR, TCRdb re-called the 5' RACE reads, giving one row per CDR3 protein. The sample yields hundreds of thousands of distinct CDR3 sequences, under 70% seen once. The sequencing sample was made of blood. The receptor source for this set is a man aged 60 to 69 in good health.

Points on this clonotype: A much larger clone lies one base from this, so it may be a read error. J is TRBJ2-7 and V is TRBV5-5; weak D call: TRBD1 (6 bases). The J call is in doubt because the DNA end fits TRBJ2-5 better. The germline V gene has CDR1 SGHKS and CDR2 YYEKEE (reference sequence). This CDR3 contains 15 residues. The CDR3 protein is CASSWVRTATETQYF. The CDR3 nucleotides are TGTGCCAGCAGCTGGGTCCGGACAGCCACCGAGACCCAGTACTTC.

With respect to this clonotype: At one end, the junction sequence differs from germline, possibly due to a read error. This sequence joins TRBV29-1 and TRBJ2-1; D is perhaps TRBD2 (6 bases). Germline CDR1 is SQVTM and CDR2 is ANQGSEA. The CDR3 is 12 residues long. CDR3 sequence: CGVAGGYNEQFF. DNA of the CDR3: TGTGGCGTTGCTGGGGGGTACAATGAGCAGTTCTTC.

This clonotype was observed a single time. The chain combines TRBV6-1 with TRBJ2-7; the D call may be TRBD1 or TRBD2 (5 bases each). V was trimmed by 1 base and J by 1 base, leaving 11 bases between them. The CDR3 is 15 amino acids. Per the germline V gene, CDR1 is MNHNS and CDR2 is SASEGT. In DNA, the CDR3 is TGTGCCAGCAGTGAAGGGGGGAGTTGGTCCTACGAGCAGTACTTC. It specifies CASSEGGSWSYEQYF.

The chain couples TRBV5-1 to TRBJ2-3; D gene ambiguous. This CDR3 has 13 residues. Germline values: CDR1 SGHRS, CDR2 YFSETQ. Trimming shortened V by 4 bases and J by 4 bases, and 10 bases separated the two germline ends. The DNA for the CDR3 is TGCGCCAGCAGCACAGTCGCCTCAGATACGCAGTATTTT. It specifies CASSTVASDTQYF.

CDR3 protein: CSARSGGVDTQYF. The DNA of the CDR3 is TGCAGTGCTAGGAGCGGGGGGGTAGATACGCAGTATTTT. The gene calls are TRBV20-1 and TRBJ2-3; 10 positions match TRBD2. The CDR3 sequence is 13 residues long. Germline CDR1 is DFQATT and CDR2 is SNEGSKA (reference sequence). J lost 5 bases, V lost 3 bases, and 2 bases had no gene match.

V usage is TRBV19 and J usage is TRBJ2-7, with 7 bases lining up with TRBD1. With V trimmed by 7 bases and J by 0 bases, 6 bases remained unmatched. The CDR3 length is 14 residues. The germline gives CDR1 LNHDA, CDR2 SQIVND (reference sequence). The CDR3 region is CASTRDRSSYEQYF. Written as DNA, the CDR3 is TGTGCCAGTACCAGGGACAGAAGCTCCTACGAGCAGTACTTC.

The CDR3 spells CASSQEYGTINSPLHF. CDR3 coding DNA: TGTGCCAGCAGCCAAGAGTACGGGACGATAAATTCACCCCTCCACTTT. This chain links TRBV3-1 with TRBJ1-6; possibly TRBD1 for D (5 bases). With 0 bases removed from V and 7 bases from J, the gap between germline ends came to 13 bases. This CDR3 region has 16 residues. Germline CDR1 LGHDT, CDR2 YNNKEL (reference sequence).

The genes are TRBV7-9 and TRBJ1-4; 12 bases align to TRBD1. The trim removed 5 bases at V and 7 bases at J, leaving 11 bases unmatched. Germline CDR1 reads SEHNR; CDR2 reads FQNEAQ (reference sequence). The CDR3 contains 17 residues. CDR3 region: CASSTGTGGFVGEKLFF. In DNA, the CDR3 is TGTGCCAGCAGCACCGGGACAGGGGGCTTCGTGGGTGAAAAACTGTTTTTT.

The J gene is TRBJ1-2, the V gene TRBV10-2; no firm D call. Trimming left V 7 bases short and J 4 bases short, with 19 bases between. Germline V gene sequence: CDR1 WSHSY, CDR2 SAAADI. The CDR3 totals 15 residues. Here the CDR3 DNA reads TGCGCCAGCACCCCGGAGGTAGCTTTTGGCTATGGCTACACCTTC. This codes for CASTPEVAFGYGYTF.